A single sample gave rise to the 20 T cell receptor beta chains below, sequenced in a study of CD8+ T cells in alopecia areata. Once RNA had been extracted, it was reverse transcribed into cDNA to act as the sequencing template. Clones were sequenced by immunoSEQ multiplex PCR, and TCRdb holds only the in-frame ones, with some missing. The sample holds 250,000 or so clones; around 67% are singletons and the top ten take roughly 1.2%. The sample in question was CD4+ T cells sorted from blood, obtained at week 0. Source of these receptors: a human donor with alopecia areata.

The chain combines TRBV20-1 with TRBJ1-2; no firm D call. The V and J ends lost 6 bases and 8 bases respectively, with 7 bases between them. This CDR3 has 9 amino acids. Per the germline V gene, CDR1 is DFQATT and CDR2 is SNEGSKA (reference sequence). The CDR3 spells CSAAGGYTF. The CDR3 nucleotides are TGCAGTGCCGCCGGGGGCTACACCTTC.

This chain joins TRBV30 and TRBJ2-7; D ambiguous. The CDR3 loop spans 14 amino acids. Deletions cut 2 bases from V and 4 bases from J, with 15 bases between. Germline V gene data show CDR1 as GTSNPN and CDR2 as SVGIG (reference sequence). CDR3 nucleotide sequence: TGTGCCTGGAGTAGGGATTTATACGGGTACGAGCAGTACTTC. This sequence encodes CAWSRDLYGYEQYF.

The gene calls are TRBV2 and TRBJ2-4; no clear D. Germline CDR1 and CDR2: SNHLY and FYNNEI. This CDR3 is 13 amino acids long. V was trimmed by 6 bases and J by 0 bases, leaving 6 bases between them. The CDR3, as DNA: TGTGCCAGCAGCAGACTAGCCAAAAACATTCAGTACTTC. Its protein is CASSRLAKNIQYF.

The CDR3 sequence: CASSEAGGGSNEQFF. CDR3 in DNA: TGTGCCAGCAGTGAGGCGGGGGGCGGTTCGAATGAGCAGTTCTTC. The chain recombines TRBV2 with TRBJ2-1; 8 bases map to TRBD2. V shed 3 bases, J shed 7 bases, and the junction held 8 bases outside the gene matches. This CDR3 comprises 15 residues. Per the germline V gene, CDR1 is SNHLY and CDR2 is FYNNEI.

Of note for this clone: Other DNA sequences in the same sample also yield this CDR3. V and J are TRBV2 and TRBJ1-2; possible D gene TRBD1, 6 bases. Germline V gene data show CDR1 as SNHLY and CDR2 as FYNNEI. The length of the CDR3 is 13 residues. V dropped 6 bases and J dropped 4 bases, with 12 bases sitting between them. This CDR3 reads CASRDRGLYGYTF. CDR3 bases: TGTGCCAGCAGGGACAGAGGGCTCTATGGCTACACCTTC.

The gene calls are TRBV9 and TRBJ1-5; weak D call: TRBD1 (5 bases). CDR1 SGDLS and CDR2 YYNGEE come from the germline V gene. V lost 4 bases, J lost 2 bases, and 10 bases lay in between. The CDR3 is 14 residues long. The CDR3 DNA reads TGTGCCAGCAGCCCGACAGCGGGCAATCAGCCCCAGCATTTT. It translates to CASSPTAGNQPQHF.

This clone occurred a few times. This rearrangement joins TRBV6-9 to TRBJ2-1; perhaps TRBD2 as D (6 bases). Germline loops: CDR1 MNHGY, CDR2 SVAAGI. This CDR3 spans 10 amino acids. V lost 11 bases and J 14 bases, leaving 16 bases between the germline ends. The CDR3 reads CASEGRTKFF. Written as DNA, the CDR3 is TGTGCCTCTGAAGGGAGGACAAAGTTCTTC.

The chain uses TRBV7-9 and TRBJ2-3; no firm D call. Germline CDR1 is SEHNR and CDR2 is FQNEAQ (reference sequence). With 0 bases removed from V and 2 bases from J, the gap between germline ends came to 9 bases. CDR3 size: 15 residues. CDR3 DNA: TGTGCCAGCAGCTTAGCAGGCAGTTCCACAGATACGCAGTATTTT. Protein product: CASSLAGSSTDTQYF.

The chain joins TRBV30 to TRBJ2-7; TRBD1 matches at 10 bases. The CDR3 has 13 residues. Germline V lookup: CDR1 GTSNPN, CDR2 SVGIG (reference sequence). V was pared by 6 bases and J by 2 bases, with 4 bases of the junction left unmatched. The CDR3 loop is CACRQGAAYEQYF. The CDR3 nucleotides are TGTGCCTGCAGACAGGGGGCTGCCTACGAGCAGTACTTC.

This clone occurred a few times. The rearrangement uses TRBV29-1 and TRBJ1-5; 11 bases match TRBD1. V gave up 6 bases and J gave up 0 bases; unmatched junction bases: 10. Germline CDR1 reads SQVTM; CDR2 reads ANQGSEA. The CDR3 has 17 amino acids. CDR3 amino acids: CSVGDRGNDYSNQPQHF. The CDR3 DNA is TGCAGCGTGGGGGACAGGGGGAATGATTATAGCAATCAGCCCCAGCATTTT.

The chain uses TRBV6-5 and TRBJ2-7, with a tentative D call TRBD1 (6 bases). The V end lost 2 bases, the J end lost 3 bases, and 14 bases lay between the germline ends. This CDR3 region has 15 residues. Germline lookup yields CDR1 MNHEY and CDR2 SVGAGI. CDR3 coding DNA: TGTGCCAGCAGTTACGACAGGCTGGGGCTCTACGAGCAGTACTTC. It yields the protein CASSYDRLGLYEQYF.

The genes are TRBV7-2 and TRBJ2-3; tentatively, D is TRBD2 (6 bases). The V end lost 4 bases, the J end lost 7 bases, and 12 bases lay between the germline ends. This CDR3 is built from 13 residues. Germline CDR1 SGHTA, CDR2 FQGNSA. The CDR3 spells CASSSRGRHTQYF. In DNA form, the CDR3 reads TGTGCCAGCAGCTCCCGGGGGAGGCATACGCAGTATTTT.

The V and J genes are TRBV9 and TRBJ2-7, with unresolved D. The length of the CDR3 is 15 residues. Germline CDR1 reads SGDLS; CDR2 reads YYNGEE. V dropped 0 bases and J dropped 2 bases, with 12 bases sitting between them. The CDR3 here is CASSVAVDRPYEQYF. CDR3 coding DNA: TGTGCCAGCAGCGTAGCTGTCGACCGACCCTACGAGCAGTACTTC.

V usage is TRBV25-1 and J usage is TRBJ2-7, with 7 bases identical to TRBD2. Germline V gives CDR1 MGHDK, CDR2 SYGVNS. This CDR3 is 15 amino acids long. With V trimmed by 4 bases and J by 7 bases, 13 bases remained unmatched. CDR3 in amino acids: CASSGYTRGGGEQYF. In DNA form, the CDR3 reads TGTGCCAGCAGTGGCTACACCCGCGGGGGAGGAGAGCAGTACTTC.

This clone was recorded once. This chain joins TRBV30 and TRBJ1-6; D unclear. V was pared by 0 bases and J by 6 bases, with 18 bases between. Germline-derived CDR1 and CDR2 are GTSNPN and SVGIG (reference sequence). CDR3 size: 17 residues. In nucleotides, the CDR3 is TGTGCCTGGAGTGTACTTAGCCCAGAAATAAGTAATTCACCCCTCCACTTT. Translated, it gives CAWSVLSPEISNSPLHF.

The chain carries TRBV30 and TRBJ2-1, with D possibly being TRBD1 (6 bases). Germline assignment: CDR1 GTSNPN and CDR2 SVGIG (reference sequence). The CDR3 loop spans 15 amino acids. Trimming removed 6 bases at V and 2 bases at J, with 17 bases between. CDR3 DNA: TGTGCCTGTCCCAAATCCGGGACAACCTACAATGAGCAGTTCTTC. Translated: CACPKSGTTYNEQFF.

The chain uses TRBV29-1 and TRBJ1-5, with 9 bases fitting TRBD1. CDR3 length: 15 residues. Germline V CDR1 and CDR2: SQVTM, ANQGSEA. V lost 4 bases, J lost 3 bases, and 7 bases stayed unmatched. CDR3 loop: CSVGSGTGYNQPQHF. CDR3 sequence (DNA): TGCAGCGTTGGCTCCGGGACAGGGTACAATCAGCCCCAGCATTTT.

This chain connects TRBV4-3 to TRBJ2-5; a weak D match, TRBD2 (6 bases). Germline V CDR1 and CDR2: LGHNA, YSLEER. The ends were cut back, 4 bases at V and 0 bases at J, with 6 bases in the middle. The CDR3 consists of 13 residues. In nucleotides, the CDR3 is TGCGCCAGCAGCCGGGACTACCAAGAGACCCAGTACTTC. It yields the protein CASSRDYQETQYF.

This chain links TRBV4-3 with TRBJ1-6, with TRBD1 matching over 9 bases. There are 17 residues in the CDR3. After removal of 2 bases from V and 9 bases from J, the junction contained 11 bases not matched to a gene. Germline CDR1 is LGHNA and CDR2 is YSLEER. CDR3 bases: TGCGCCAGCAGCCAATTTAGCGACAGGGGGTATGGTTCACCCCTCCACTTT. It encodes CASSQFSDRGYGSPLHF.

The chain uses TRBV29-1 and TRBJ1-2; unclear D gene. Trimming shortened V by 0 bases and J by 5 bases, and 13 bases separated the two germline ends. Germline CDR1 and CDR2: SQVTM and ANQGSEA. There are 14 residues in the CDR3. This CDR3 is CSVEDPQSSYGYTF. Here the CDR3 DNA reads TGCAGCGTTGAAGATCCGCAAAGTTCTTATGGCTACACCTTC.